This T cell receptor beta chain appears in the sequencing data of a study of cytomegalovirus exposure and HLA in healthy donors. With regard to this clone: Its specificity is unknown.

PCR primers comprised 60 Vbeta and 13 Jbeta primers. Sequencing used immunoSEQ multiplex PCR; TCRdb keeps in-frame clones, though not all of them. The table includes around 190,000 clones, less than 90% detected once. The study's findings and limits: A later analysis associated roughly 15,000 TCR beta sequences with HLA alleles at a 0.05 false discovery rate. Sequencing artifact likely explains a cluster of highly shared sequence variants.

Germline V gives CDR1 SGHRS, CDR2 YFSETQ. The germline V and J ends were trimmed by 4 bases and 2 bases, with 13 bases remaining between them. The CDR3 is made up of 15 amino acids. The chain uses TRBV5-1 and TRBJ2-1, with D possibly being TRBD1 (5 bases). The sequence came from a woman aged 25 to 39 in good health and CMV-seronegative. The sample taken for sequencing was PBMCs. As DNA, the CDR3 is TGCGCCAGCAGCAAGGGGATTGCGGCCTACAATGAGCAGTTCTTC. Its translation: CASSKGIAAYNEQFF.